A selection of T cell receptor beta chains follows, all from one sample in a study of identical twins. TCRdb processed the 5' RACE reads anew with MiXCR; each CDR3 protein has one entry. The table lists hundreds of thousands of distinct CDR3 sequences, roughly an eighth of them singletons. This sample also belongs to another study, concerning yellow fever vaccine responses in identical twins.

The source material was PBMCs. The source is a woman aged 18-29 years in good health. CDR3s include the opening cysteine and the closing phenylalanine or tryptophan. The D gene is left open where the match is weak. Expanded clones get a size class; other rows say once, few or many, or leave the size out.

J gene: TRBJ2-7
V gene: TRBV18
D gene: NA
clone size: few
CDR3 length: 13
CDR3 DNA: TGTGCCAGCTCCCTATTGGGGACCTACGAGCAGTACTTC
CDR3 protein: CASSLLGTYEQYF

J gene: TRBJ1-1
V gene: TRBV2
D gene: TRBD1
clone size: many
CDR3 length: 14
CDR3 DNA: TGTGCCAGCAGACAGGGGGCCGCGAACACTGAAGCTTTCTTT
CDR3 protein: CASRQGAANTEAFF

J gene: TRBJ1-2
V gene: TRBV6-5
D gene: NA
clone size: NA
CDR3 length: 13
CDR3 DNA: TGTGCCAGCAGTTACTCGGGTTTCTATGGCTACACCTTC
CDR3 protein: CASSYSGFYGYTF

J gene: TRBJ1-1
V gene: TRBV10-1
D gene: NA
clone size: few
CDR3 length: 14
CDR3 DNA: TGCGCCAGCAGTGAGTCAGGGAGGGCGGCTGAAGCTTTCTTT
CDR3 protein: CASSESGRAAEAFF

J gene: TRBJ2-3
V gene: TRBV20-1
D gene: NA
clone size: NA
CDR3 length: 13
CDR3 DNA: TGCAGTGCTAGGAGGGGGAGCGGAGATACGCAGTATTTT
CDR3 protein: CSARRGSGDTQYF

J gene: TRBJ2-1
V gene: TRBV29-1
D gene: TRBD2
clone size: few
CDR3 length: 13
CDR3 DNA: TGCAGCGTTAGTAGGACTAGCGGGAATGAGCAGTTCTTC
CDR3 protein: CSVSRTSGNEQFF

J gene: TRBJ2-2
V gene: TRBV6-5
D gene: NA
clone size: NA
CDR3 length: 16
CDR3 DNA: TGTGCCAGCAGTTACCCGACTAGTCCTAACACCGGGGAGCTGTTTTTT
CDR3 protein: CASSYPTSPNTGELFF

J gene: TRBJ2-5
V gene: TRBV27
D gene: NA
clone size: NA
CDR3 length: 15
CDR3 DNA: TGTGCCAGCAGTTTATTCCTAGCTGGGCGAGAGACCCAGTACTTC
CDR3 protein: CASSLFLAGRETQYF

J gene: TRBJ2-3
V gene: TRBV19
D gene: TRBD1
clone size: few
CDR3 length: 15
CDR3 DNA: TGTGCCAGTATTCCACCGGGACAGGGGGCCGGTACGCAGTATTTT
CDR3 protein: CASIPPGQGAGTQYF

J gene: TRBJ2-5
V gene: TRBV15
D gene: TRBD2
clone size: few
CDR3 length: 14
CDR3 DNA: TGTGCCACCAGCAGAGGAGCGGGACAAGAGACCCAGTACTTC
CDR3 protein: CATSRGAGQETQYF

J gene: TRBJ2-5
V gene: TRBV2
D gene: NA
clone size: NA
CDR3 length: 11
CDR3 DNA: TGTGCCAGCATCCCGAAAGAGACCCAGTACTTC
CDR3 protein: CASIPKETQYF

J gene: TRBJ2-1
V gene: TRBV5-1
D gene: TRBD1
clone size: many
CDR3 length: 15
CDR3 DNA: TGCGCCAGCAGCTTGGGGACAGGGGTTTACAATGAGCAGTTCTTC
CDR3 protein: CASSLGTGVYNEQFF

J gene: TRBJ2-1
V gene: TRBV10-1
D gene: NA
clone size: NA
CDR3 length: 13
CDR3 DNA: TGCGCCAGCAGTGCCGGGACAACCCATGAGCAGTTCTTC
CDR3 protein: CASSAGTTHEQFF

J gene: TRBJ1-2
V gene: TRBV20-1
D gene: TRBD1
clone size: many
CDR3 length: 17
CDR3 DNA: TGCAGTGCTCGTCCTATTGCCGGGACAGGACCTAACTATGGCTACACCTTC
CDR3 protein: CSARPIAGTGPNYGYTF

J gene: TRBJ1-1
V gene: TRBV27
D gene: TRBD1
clone size: many
CDR3 length: 14
CDR3 DNA: TGTGCCAGCAGTCCCTTGGACAGGGTCACTGAAGCTTTCTTT
CDR3 protein: CASSPLDRVTEAFF

J gene: TRBJ2-1
V gene: TRBV15
D gene: NA
clone size: NA
CDR3 length: 14
CDR3 DNA: TGTGCCACCAGCAGAGATGTGGGGGCCTATGAGCAGTTCTTC
CDR3 protein: CATSRDVGAYEQFF

J gene: TRBJ2-4
V gene: TRBV5-6
D gene: NA
clone size: many
CDR3 length: 15
CDR3 DNA: TGTGCCAGCAGTTTTGGTCTAGGGGGATTAAACATTCAGTACTTC
CDR3 protein: CASSFGLGGLNIQYF

J gene: TRBJ2-5
V gene: TRBV12-3/TRBV12-4
D gene: NA
clone size: NA
CDR3 length: 17
CDR3 DNA: TGTGCCGGCAGTCCACGGAGGTCCGGGGGAAAACTAGAGACCCAGTACTTC
CDR3 protein: CAGSPRRSGGKLETQYF

J gene: TRBJ2-1
V gene: TRBV20-1
D gene: NA
clone size: few
CDR3 length: 11
CDR3 DNA: TGCAGTGCTGGACCCACCAATGAGCAGTTCTTC
CDR3 protein: CSAGPTNEQFF

J gene: TRBJ2-6
V gene: TRBV7-3
D gene: TRBD1
clone size: few
CDR3 length: 18
CDR3 DNA: TGTGCCAGCAGCTTACGGGTGACAGGGAGCTCTGGGGCCAACGTCCTGACTTTC
CDR3 protein: CASSLRVTGSSGANVLTF

J gene: TRBJ2-5
V gene: TRBV7-8
D gene: NA
clone size: few
CDR3 length: 18
CDR3 DNA: TGTGCCAGCAGCTTATCCCCATTGATACGACAGCTTCGGGAGACCCAGTACTTC
CDR3 protein: CASSLSPLIRQLRETQYF

J gene: TRBJ2-7
V gene: TRBV9
D gene: TRBD2
clone size: NA
CDR3 length: 14
CDR3 DNA: TGTGCCAGCAGCGCTGGGGGACTAGCGGGGGAGCAGTACTTC
CDR3 protein: CASSAGGLAGEQYF

J gene: TRBJ2-7
V gene: TRBV7-9
D gene: NA
clone size: few
CDR3 length: 14
CDR3 DNA: TGTGCCAGCAGCTCCCTGACCGGCTCCTACGAGCAGTACTTC
CDR3 protein: CASSSLTGSYEQYF

J gene: TRBJ2-5
V gene: TRBV29-1
D gene: NA
clone size: NA
CDR3 length: 18
CDR3 DNA: TGCAGCGCCATGGGAGGGGGGAAAGTTCGGGGACGCCAAGAGACCCAGTACTTC
CDR3 protein: CSAMGGGKVRGRQETQYF

J gene: TRBJ2-7
V gene: TRBV16
D gene: TRBD1
clone size: few
CDR3 length: 16
CDR3 DNA: TGTGCCAGCAGCATAAGGATAGGGGGCGCCTCCTACGAGCAGTACTTC
CDR3 protein: CASSIRIGGASYEQYF

J gene: TRBJ2-5
V gene: TRBV24-1
D gene: NA
clone size: few
CDR3 length: 13
CDR3 DNA: TGTGCCACCAGTGATTGGACAGAAGAGACCCAGTACTTC
CDR3 protein: CATSDWTEETQYF

J gene: TRBJ1-1
V gene: TRBV5-6
D gene: NA
clone size: NA
CDR3 length: 16
CDR3 DNA: TGTGCCAGCAGCTCTGGTATGGGACCCACGGACACTGAAGCTTTCTTT
CDR3 protein: CASSSGMGPTDTEAFF

J gene: TRBJ2-5
V gene: TRBV3-1
D gene: TRBD2
clone size: few
CDR3 length: 13
CDR3 DNA: TGTGCCAGCAGCCTGGGACTAGCTGTGACCCAGTACTTC
CDR3 protein: CASSLGLAVTQYF

J gene: TRBJ2-7
V gene: TRBV20-1
D gene: TRBD2
clone size: few
CDR3 length: 15
CDR3 DNA: TGCAGTGCTAGAGTAGAAGCGGGAAAATCGTACGAGCAGTACTTC
CDR3 protein: CSARVEAGKSYEQYF

J gene: TRBJ2-2
V gene: TRBV10-3
D gene: NA
clone size: few
CDR3 length: 13
CDR3 DNA: TGTGCCGAGAGGGAGCAGTCTACCGGGGAGCTGTTTTTT
CDR3 protein: CAEREQSTGELFF

J gene: TRBJ2-3
V gene: TRBV7-9
D gene: NA
clone size: few
CDR3 length: 13
CDR3 DNA: TGTGCCAGCAGCCCGCCCATGGCAGATACGCAGTATTTT
CDR3 protein: CASSPPMADTQYF

J gene: TRBJ2-6
V gene: TRBV6-1
D gene: NA
clone size: NA
CDR3 length: 15
CDR3 DNA: TGTGCCAGCAGTGAAATCGGGTCTGGGGCCAACGTCCTGACTTTC
CDR3 protein: CASSEIGSGANVLTF

J gene: TRBJ2-7
V gene: TRBV19
D gene: NA
clone size: few
CDR3 length: 13
CDR3 DNA: TGTGCCAGTAGTATGGGCTGGGGCGACGAGCAGTACTTC
CDR3 protein: CASSMGWGDEQYF

J gene: TRBJ2-1
V gene: TRBV12-3/TRBV12-4
D gene: NA
clone size: NA
CDR3 length: 15
CDR3 DNA: TGTGCCAGCAGTTTAATGCGGAGCTCCTACAATGAGCAGTTCTTC
CDR3 protein: CASSLMRSSYNEQFF

J gene: TRBJ2-1
V gene: TRBV24-1
D gene: NA
clone size: few
CDR3 length: 12
CDR3 DNA: TGTGCCACCAGTGATTTTCACAATGAGCAGTTCTTC
CDR3 protein: CATSDFHNEQFF

J gene: TRBJ2-5
V gene: TRBV10-3
D gene: TRBD1
clone size: few
CDR3 length: 16
CDR3 DNA: TGTGCCATCAGTGATAGGGGGGGGACAGGGGGAGAGACCCAGTACTTC
CDR3 protein: CAISDRGGTGGETQYF

J gene: TRBJ2-4
V gene: TRBV28
D gene: TRBD1
clone size: few
CDR3 length: 14
CDR3 DNA: TGTGCCAGCCAGGGGGCCGGGTCCAAAAACATTCAGTACTTC
CDR3 protein: CASQGAGSKNIQYF

J gene: TRBJ1-6
V gene: TRBV7-8
D gene: NA
clone size: NA
CDR3 length: 14
CDR3 DNA: TGTGCCAGCAGCTTAGGGCCAGGGGTATCACCCCTCCACTTT
CDR3 protein: CASSLGPGVSPLHF

J gene: TRBJ2-1
V gene: TRBV5-1
D gene: NA
clone size: few
CDR3 length: 13
CDR3 DNA: TGCGCCAGCAGCTTGGACAGGTGGAATGAGCAGTTCTTC
CDR3 protein: CASSLDRWNEQFF

J gene: TRBJ2-3
V gene: TRBV20-1
D gene: TRBD2
clone size: few
CDR3 length: 16
CDR3 DNA: TGCAGTGCTAGAGGGTCATATCGGGAGGGCCCAGATACGCAGTATTTT
CDR3 protein: CSARGSYREGPDTQYF

J gene: TRBJ1-1
V gene: TRBV5-1
D gene: TRBD1
clone size: NA
CDR3 length: 16
CDR3 DNA: TGCGCCAGCAGCTTGGGACAGGGTGCTTCGCACACTGAAGCTTTCTTT
CDR3 protein: CASSLGQGASHTEAFF

J gene: TRBJ2-1
V gene: TRBV20-1
D gene: NA
clone size: few
CDR3 length: 11
CDR3 DNA: TGCAGTACCCGAGGGTCCAATGAGCAGTTCTTC
CDR3 protein: CSTRGSNEQFF

J gene: TRBJ1-5
V gene: TRBV16
D gene: NA
clone size: few
CDR3 length: 14
CDR3 DNA: TGTGCCAGCAGCCAGACTGATGGGAATCAGCCCCAGCATTTT
CDR3 protein: CASSQTDGNQPQHF

J gene: TRBJ1-1
V gene: TRBV12-3/TRBV12-4
D gene: TRBD1
clone size: few
CDR3 length: 15
CDR3 DNA: TGTGCCAGCAGTTTTCGGACAGGGGTGAACACTGAAGCTTTCTTT
CDR3 protein: CASSFRTGVNTEAFF

J gene: TRBJ2-1
V gene: TRBV4-1
D gene: TRBD2
clone size: few
CDR3 length: 17
CDR3 DNA: TGCGCCAGCCACCAGTGGGGGACTAGCGTCACCTACAATGAGCAGTTCTTC
CDR3 protein: CASHQWGTSVTYNEQFF

J gene: TRBJ2-5
V gene: TRBV7-9
D gene: TRBD2
clone size: few
CDR3 length: 16
CDR3 DNA: TGTGCCAGCAGCTTCCCTGCGGGGGGCTACCAAGAGACCCAGTACTTC
CDR3 protein: CASSFPAGGYQETQYF

J gene: TRBJ2-1
V gene: TRBV10-3
D gene: TRBD2
clone size: many
CDR3 length: 16
CDR3 DNA: TGTGCCATCAGTGAGTCCGCTAGCGGGAGGGTTGATGAGCAGTTCTTC
CDR3 protein: CAISESASGRVDEQFF

J gene: TRBJ1-1
V gene: TRBV19
D gene: NA
clone size: few
CDR3 length: 13
CDR3 DNA: TGTGCCAGTTTGGAGCGCGGAAACACTGAAGCTTTCTTT
CDR3 protein: CASLERGNTEAFF

J gene: TRBJ2-3
V gene: TRBV10-2
D gene: NA
clone size: NA
CDR3 length: 14
CDR3 DNA: TGCGCCAGCAGGGGACGGGACTTCACAGATACGCAGTATTTT
CDR3 protein: CASRGRDFTDTQYF

J gene: TRBJ2-7
V gene: TRBV12-3/TRBV12-4
D gene: TRBD2
clone size: NA
CDR3 length: 15
CDR3 DNA: TGTGCCAGCAGTTTAAGGCTAGCGGAGGCCTACGAGCAGTACTTC
CDR3 protein: CASSLRLAEAYEQYF

J gene: TRBJ2-7
V gene: TRBV20-1
D gene: NA
clone size: NA
CDR3 length: 12
CDR3 DNA: TGCAGTGCTAGCTCTGGGGGCTACGAGCAGTACTTC
CDR3 protein: CSASSGGYEQYF

J gene: TRBJ2-3
V gene: TRBV29-1
D gene: TRBD2
clone size: NA
CDR3 length: 17
CDR3 DNA: TGCAGCGTCCGTAGCGGGGCACATTATCCTAGCACAGATACGCAGTATTTT
CDR3 protein: CSVRSGAHYPSTDTQYF

J gene: TRBJ2-1
V gene: TRBV20-1
D gene: NA
clone size: NA
CDR3 length: 13
CDR3 DNA: TGCAGTGCTAACAAGGACACCTACAATGAGCAGTTCTTC
CDR3 protein: CSANKDTYNEQFF

J gene: TRBJ2-3
V gene: TRBV7-8
D gene: TRBD2
clone size: NA
CDR3 length: 15
CDR3 DNA: TGTGCCAGCAGCTTACCCGGGGGGGCGGCAGATACGCAGTATTTT
CDR3 protein: CASSLPGGAADTQYF